This T cell receptor beta chain is drawn from a study of neoadjuvant anti-PD-1 for oral cavity cancer. This clone was observed a handful of times. Its antigen is as yet unknown. The repertoire was sequenced with immunoSEQ multiplex PCR; TCRdb's copy has only in-frame clones and lacks some. Of about 72,000 clones listed, around four fifths are singletons. Findings of the study overall: Treg/Th17 ratio rose with pretreatment blood and fell with post-treatment tumor TCRbeta clonality.

This sample comprised PBMCs, obtained before nivolumab (anti-PD-1) treatment. The TCR sequence derives from a person between 40 and 79 years old with oral cavity squamous cell carcinoma.

CDR3 loop: CASSECWTGDTEAFF. As DNA, the CDR3 is TGTGCCAGCAGTGAATGTTGGACAGGGGACACTGAAGCTTTCTTT. The V and J genes are TRBV25-1 and TRBJ1-1; 9 nucleotides align to TRBD1. The CDR3 has 15 residues. With 1 base clipped from V and 3 bases from J, the junction kept 3 bases outside the gene matches. Germline V lookup: CDR1 MGHDK, CDR2 SYGVNS. Using reference TRBV25-1 and TRBJ1-1 for the parts outside the CDR3, the full variable domain is EADIYQTPRYLVIGTGKKITLECSQTMGHDKMYWYQQDPGMELHLIHYSYGVNSTEKGDLSSESTVSRIRTEHFPLTLESARPSHTSQYLCASSECWTGDTEAFFGQGTRLTVV.